The 23 T cell receptor beta chains reported below all come from one sample, sequenced in a study of blood T cell repertoires in COVID-19. Profiled with immunoSEQ multiplex PCR; TCRdb holds only in-frame clones, not every one. The sample includes about 160,000 clones, around three quarters seen only once; the top ten take about 8.3%. Sample: peripheral blood. These receptors were obtained from a man aged 55 to 69 with acute or convalescent COVID-19.

This clone was seen only a few times. The V and J genes are TRBV5-6 and TRBJ2-1; D not certain. The germline V gene has CDR1 SGHDT and CDR2 YYEEEE. The V end lost 1 base, the J end lost 8 bases, and 4 bases lay between the germline ends. The CDR3 loop spans 11 amino acids. The chain's CDR3 is CASSLNYEQFF. The CDR3, as DNA: TGTGCCAGCAGCTTGAACTATGAGCAGTTCTTC.

The chain is built from TRBV11-2 and TRBJ1-2; 7 bases line up with TRBD1. Germline V gene sequence: CDR1 SGHAT, CDR2 FQNNGV. With 5 bases clipped from V and 7 bases from J, the junction kept 13 bases outside the gene matches. This CDR3 is built from 15 residues. This CDR3 is CASSPSFGTVSGYTF. The CDR3 nucleotides are TGTGCCAGCAGCCCCTCATTCGGGACAGTAAGTGGCTACACCTTC. The complete variable domain, with remaining parts taken from reference TRBV11-2 and TRBJ1-2, reads EAGVAQSPRYKIIEKRQSVAFWCNPISGHATLYWYQQILGQGPKLLIQFQNNGVVDDSQLPKDRFSAERLKGVDSTLKIQPAKLEDSAVYLCASSPSFGTVSGYTFGSGTRLTVV.

This chain uses TRBV20-1 with TRBJ2-1, with 9 bases aligning to TRBD1. The ends lost 3 bases at V and 4 bases at J; junction bases unmatched: 10. CDR3 length: 16 residues. From germline, CDR1 is DFQATT and CDR2 SNEGSKA (reference sequence). The CDR3 DNA reads TGCAGTGCTAGTGACAGGGGGAAGCTTTGGTACAATGAGCAGTTCTTC. Translation: CSASDRGKLWYNEQFF.

The chain has TRBV5-6 and TRBJ1-1; 7 nucleotides align to TRBD1. The germline V gene encodes CDR1 SGHDT and CDR2 YYEEEE. CDR3 size: 15 residues. V gave up 3 bases and J gave up 0 bases; unmatched junction bases: 5. This CDR3 reads CASSSTDRMNTEAFF. CDR3 DNA sequence: TGTGCCAGCAGCTCTACGGACAGGATGAACACTGAAGCTTTCTTT.

V and J are TRBV18 and TRBJ2-7; 14 bases fit TRBD2. CDR1 and CDR2 (germline): KGHSH, LQKENI. The CDR3 is 14 residues long. V lost 3 bases to trimming and J lost 5 bases; unmatched junction nucleotides: 0. As DNA, the CDR3 is TGTGCCAGCTCACCGGGACTAGCGGGGGACGAGCAGTACTTC. Translating it yields CASSPGLAGDEQYF.

The chain recombines TRBV19 with TRBJ1-2; D remains unclear. The V end was cut by 1 base, the J end by 1 base, with 10 bases between. This CDR3 has 15 residues. Looked up from germline, CDR1 is LNHDA and CDR2 is SQIVND (reference sequence). The CDR3 loop reads CASSIVFGDNYGYTF. The CDR3 DNA reads TGTGCCAGTAGTATAGTTTTCGGGGATAACTATGGCTACACCTTC.

In this sample, this clone turned up once. The chain carries TRBV19 and TRBJ2-2, with a weak D call TRBD2 (6 bases). Germline CDR1 is LNHDA and CDR2 is SQIVND (reference sequence). The CDR3 spans 14 residues. V gave up 7 bases and J gave up 0 bases, with 9 bases separating them. CDR3 in amino acids: CASIGTSNTGELFF. DNA of the CDR3: TGTGCCAGTATTGGGACTTCGAACACCGGGGAGCTGTTTTTT.

This clone was recorded at least ten times. The chain is built from TRBV28 and TRBJ2-7; D is unclear. CDR3 length equals 14 residues. V was trimmed by 2 bases and J by 6 bases, leaving 14 bases between them. CDR1 and CDR2 (germline): MDHEN, SYDVKM. CDR3: CASSLVAVGCEQYF. CDR3 in DNA: TGTGCCAGCAGTTTAGTGGCAGTCGGGTGCGAGCAGTACTTC.

The V and J genes are TRBV7-2 and TRBJ1-5, with a tentative D call TRBD1 (5 bases). V was pared by 5 bases and J by 2 bases, with 10 bases between. CDR3 length: 14 amino acids. Germline loops: CDR1 SGHTA, CDR2 FQGNSA. The CDR3, as DNA: TGTGCCAGCAGCGTAGACAGAGGCAATCAGCCCCAGCATTTT. Amino acid sequence: CASSVDRGNQPQHF.

This rearrangement joins TRBV2 to TRBJ1-2; possibly TRBD1 for D (5 bases). Trimming stripped 3 bases from V and 3 bases from J, with 8 bases between. This CDR3 spans 13 amino acids. Germline loops: CDR1 SNHLY, CDR2 FYNNEI. In DNA, the CDR3 is TGTGCCAGCAGTGAGGCAGGGCACTATGGCTACACCTTC. It codes for CASSEAGHYGYTF.

The sample holds a few counts of this clone. The rearrangement uses TRBV6-5 and TRBJ2-2; D is unresolved. V gave up 8 bases and J gave up 4 bases, with 11 bases separating them. This CDR3 comprises 13 residues. CDR1 and CDR2 (germline): MNHEY, SVGAGI. The DNA for the CDR3 is TGTGCCAGCTCTCACTTCATCACCGGGGAGCTGTTTTTT. Translating it yields CASSHFITGELFF.

V is TRBV14 and J is TRBJ2-5, with TRBD1 matching over 11 bases. V lost 0 bases, J lost 0 bases, and 3 bases stayed unmatched. Germline values: CDR1 SGHDN, CDR2 FVKESK. This CDR3 has 17 amino acids. CDR3 loop: CASSQDRTGGYQETQYF. CDR3 DNA: TGTGCCAGCAGCCAAGATCGGACAGGGGGCTACCAAGAGACCCAGTACTTC.

The rearrangement links TRBV5-5 to TRBJ2-1, with TRBD1 matching 9 bases. Germline CDR1 SGHKS, CDR2 YYEKEE (reference sequence). Trimming took 6 bases from V and 7 from J; bases not matched to a gene: 5. The CDR3 runs 13 residues. CDR3 coding DNA: TGTGCCAGCAATGGACAGGGGAGGAATGAGCAGTTCTTC. This encodes CASNGQGRNEQFF. Full variable domain (missing parts from reference TRBV5-5 and TRBJ2-1): DAGVTQSPTHLIKTRGQQVTLRCSPISGHKSVSWYQQVLGQGPQFIFQYYEKEERGRGNFPDRFSARQFPNYSSELNVNALLLGDSALYLCASNGQGRNEQFFGPGTRLTVL.

The rearrangement joins TRBV7-2 to TRBJ1-4, with 7 nucleotides matching TRBD1. There are 15 residues in the CDR3. V lost 1 base, J lost 8 bases, and 7 bases stayed unmatched. Germline CDR1 SGHTA, CDR2 FQGNSA. The CDR3 nucleotides read TGTGCCAGCAGCTTAGGGAGGGGGCGCGAAGAAAAACTGTTTTTT. This sequence encodes CASSLGRGREEKLFF.

The table lists this clone with a few counts. The CDR3 spells CASSEAPGVGTDTQYF. CDR3 DNA: TGTGCCAGCAGTGAAGCACCAGGGGTTGGCACAGATACGCAGTATTTT. The gene calls are TRBV6-1 and TRBJ2-3; the D gene is possibly TRBD1 (6 bases). With 0 bases removed from V and 1 base from J, the gap between germline ends came to 11 bases. Germline V gene lookup returns CDR1 MNHNS and CDR2 SASEGT. There are 16 residues in the CDR3.

CDR3 DNA sequence: TGTGCCAGCAGTGAATGGGGGGTGGGGGAGAGGGATACGCAGTATTTT. This codes for CASSEWGVGERDTQYF. The chain carries TRBV6-1 and TRBJ2-3, with D possibly being TRBD2 (6 bases). The CDR3 extends over 16 amino acids. Trimming removed 2 bases from V and 6 bases from J, with 18 bases in between. Germline V gene sequence: CDR1 MNHNS, CDR2 SASEGT.

The gene calls are TRBV5-1 and TRBJ1-1; D remains ambiguous. Germline V gene data show CDR1 as SGHRS and CDR2 as YFSETQ. V gave up 6 bases and J gave up 5 bases, with 14 bases separating them. The CDR3 runs 13 residues. In DNA form, the CDR3 reads TGCGCCAGCATAGGAGTAGAAAGGACTGAAGCTTTCTTT. Protein: CASIGVERTEAFF.

This chain links TRBV9 with TRBJ1-1; TRBD1 aligns across 8 bases. The ends lost 3 bases at V and 1 base at J; junction bases unmatched: 5. Germline V gene data show CDR1 as SGDLS and CDR2 as YYNGEE. The CDR3 totals 15 residues. CDR3 residues: CASSAGTGENTEAFF. The CDR3 DNA follows: TGTGCCAGCAGCGCAGGGACAGGAGAGAACACTGAAGCTTTCTTT.

This sequence joins TRBV28 and TRBJ2-4, with D possibly being TRBD1 (5 bases). This CDR3 is built from 15 residues. Germline CDR1 reads MDHEN; CDR2 reads SYDVKM. V lost 10 bases, J lost 3 bases, and 19 bases lay in between. The CDR3 coding sequence is TGTGCCACCACCGCAGGGTATGGAGTCAAAAACATTCAGTACTTC. This encodes CATTAGYGVKNIQYF.

The chain combines TRBV28 with TRBJ1-2; D is undetermined. This CDR3 region has 15 residues. V dropped 0 bases and J dropped 0 bases, with 8 bases sitting between them. Per germline, CDR1 MDHEN and CDR2 SYDVKM. Here the CDR3 reads CASSLWPVPNYGYTF. The DNA of the CDR3 is TGTGCCAGCAGTTTATGGCCGGTTCCTAACTATGGCTACACCTTC.

A single count supports this clone. This rearrangement joins TRBV12-3 or TRBV12-4 to TRBJ2-7, with a tentative D call TRBD2 (5 bases). The CDR3 covers 12 residues. V dropped 3 bases and J dropped 8 bases, with 11 bases sitting between them. CDR3 sequence reads: CASSLSRGKQYF. The CDR3 bases are TGTGCCAGCAGTTTGTCCCGGGGTAAGCAGTACTTC.

The table lists this clone with a few counts. CDR3: CAGSLGQGGSTEAFF. The CDR3 region has the DNA TGTGCCGGAAGCTTAGGACAGGGAGGGAGCACTGAAGCTTTCTTT. This chain connects TRBV2 to TRBJ1-1; TRBD1 matches 8 bases. Germline V gives CDR1 SNHLY, CDR2 FYNNEI. J was trimmed by 4 bases and V by 11 bases; bases with no gene match: 15. The CDR3 is made up of 15 amino acids.

This chain joins TRBV6-2 or TRBV6-3 and TRBJ2-5; TRBD1 agrees at 11 bases. Germline V gives CDR1 MNHEY, CDR2 SVGEGT. The CDR3 is made up of 15 amino acids. V was pared by 0 bases and J by 4 bases, with 1 base of the junction left unmatched. The CDR3 is CASSYSGTGGETQYF. The CDR3 region has the DNA TGTGCCAGCAGTTACTCCGGGACAGGGGGAGAGACCCAGTACTTC.